This T cell receptor (beta chain) appears in the sequencing data of a study of T cells after yellow fever vaccination (dated by TCRdb to the late 2010s). For context, the study as a whole: The SMART-Seq v4 Ultra Low Input RNA kit was used to prepare libraries from fractions with low cell numbers. To follow T-cell clones before and after both primary and booster YFV17D yellow fever vaccination, bulk TCR alpha and beta repertoires underwent longitudinal sequencing. Two healthy male donors, one aged 18 to 30 and one aged 30 to 40 years, made up the cohort. Blood was drawn at multiple timepoints before and after primary and secondary immunization, with bulk PBMC replicates and cell subsets isolated. Findings and caveats that apply to the study as a whole: A small share of clonotypes occurred in both CD4 and CD8 compartments, likely arising from convergent recombination. Compared with the primary T-cell response, the secondary T-cell response was faster but weaker, reaching its peak on day 5 rather than on day 15. After the booster, most of the clones that had expanded following primary vaccination were detected again (around 95% of CD4 and around 90% of CD8), which suggests that memory was broadly maintained. FACS-sorted repertoires could contain abundant contaminating clonotypes from the bulk population, so computational filtering was required. Because the study included only a couple of donors, the extent to which the findings can be generalized is limited.

The intended sense of this specimen's treatment or condition label: live attenuated yellow fever vaccine strain. At every blood-draw timepoint, two biological replicates of bulk PBMCs were collected. A standard Ficoll-Paque protocol was used to isolate PBMCs from peripheral blood. TriZol was used to extract RNA from bulk PBMCs, CD4 and CD8 fractions, and dextramer-positive and dextramer-negative fractions. Notes on this clonotype: What this receptor recognizes is not known. No base quality information exists; no much larger clone differs at one position.

TCR cDNA was made using 5'RACE template switching, a step that added a universal primer site and unique molecular identifiers. cDNA synthesis was primed from both the TCR alpha and TCR beta constant segments. Library amplification used two PCR steps, and the second PCR step added sample barcodes and sequencing adapters. Sequencing of libraries was done on Illumina HiSeq 2500 (2x100 bp) or NovaSeq (2x150 bp). Turning to the authors' computational methods: Demultiplexing of reads and collapsing into UMI consensus sequences were performed with MIGEC, and V(D)J alignment was carried out with MiXCR. Using edgeR on replicate PBMC samples, clonotypes were called vaccine-responding if FDR was below 0.01 and the log2 fold change was above 5 up to day 15. Bulk clonotypes were assigned CD4 or CD8 identity according to which sequenced CD4 or CD8 repertoire held them at higher abundance. TCRdb reprocessing: public reads trimmed at Q25 with fastp, clones called with MiXCR, in-frame beta chains kept. Every distinct CDR3 protein forms one entry, paired with its most common genes and DNA. TCRdb, not the authors, supplied the V and J calls. The sample contains just under 600,000 distinct CDR3 sequences, about 13% of them found a single time. The ten most abundant clones make up about 14% of the sample.

From V the trimming removes 0 bases and from J it removes 11 bases, while the gene matches leave 3 bases of the junction unaccounted for. The CDR3 goes from the cysteine to the phenylalanine over 13 residues. Only CDR3 DNA is held: 39 bases, read in frame from base 1. CDR1 SGDLS and CDR2 YYNGEE were looked up in the germline V gene. The sample was PBMCs, taken on the day of the yellow fever booster vaccination. Rearrangement joined TRBV9 to TRBJ2-1, with 9 bases in between that match TRBD2. The receptor was derived from a man aged 30 to 45 who received the YFV17D yellow fever vaccine. The DNA sequence is as follows: TGTGCCAGCAGCGTAGACCCTAGCGGGAAGCAGTTCTTC. The translation is CASSVDPSGKQFF.